These 26 T cell receptor beta chains originate from one sample sequenced in a study of T cell repertoires in cytomegalovirus infection. Their antigens remain unidentified. MiXCR was run by TCRdb on the reads, yielding one entry per CDR3 protein. The sample has fewer than 1,000,000 distinct CDR3 sequences, less than 35% seen once. The starting material was cultured CD8+ T cells from PBMCs, obtained from culture after CMV antigen stimulation. The receptors derive from a human donor in good health (CMV status not recorded). Some clones in this sample may be carry-over from other donors' samples.

This chain connects TRBV4-1 to TRBJ2-1; 12 bases align to TRBD2. Germline loops: CDR1 MGHRA, CDR2 YSYEKL. The CDR3 runs 15 residues. Unmatched junction bases numbered 4, after V lost 0 bases and J lost 10 bases. CDR3: CASSQDKLAGGEQFF. The CDR3 nucleotides read TGCGCCAGCAGCCAAGATAAGCTAGCGGGGGGGGAGCAGTTCTTC.

The V call is TRBV5-1, the J call TRBJ2-2; tentative D call: TRBD2 (5 bases). Germline V lookup: CDR1 SGHRS, CDR2 YFSETQ. The CDR3 is 16 residues long. The V and J ends lost 0 bases and 1 base respectively, with 10 bases between them. This chain's CDR3 is CASSLGLGENTGELFF. The CDR3 DNA reads TGCGCCAGCAGCTTGGGTTTGGGAGAGAACACCGGGGAGCTGTTTTTT.

This clonotype was counted a single time. Since a much larger clone is just one base distant, this may be a read error. The genes are TRBV7-6 and TRBJ2-3, with D perhaps given as TRBD1 or TRBD2 (5 bases each). Trimming took off 7 bases at V and 2 bases at J, with 22 bases between the two ends. CDR3 length equals 17 residues. Germline assignment: CDR1 SGHVS and CDR2 FNYEAQ. In DNA form, the CDR3 reads TGTGCCAGCAACACAAGGGACCCCCTGGGGACCACAGATACGCAGTATTTT. Residues: CASNTRDPLGTTDTQYF.

This chain joins TRBV28 and TRBJ1-1; D call uncertain. Per the germline V gene, CDR1 is MDHEN and CDR2 is SYDVKM. CDR3 length: 14 amino acids. Trimming shortened V by 2 bases and J by 6 bases, and 13 bases separated the two germline ends. The CDR3 here is CASSLRTLGPEAFF. In DNA form, the CDR3 reads TGTGCCAGCAGTTTAAGAACACTTGGCCCTGAAGCTTTCTTT.

V is TRBV7-4 and J is TRBJ2-1; weak D call: TRBD2 (5 bases). Trimming shortened V by 6 bases and J by 0 bases, and 21 bases separated the two germline ends. Per the germline V gene, CDR1 is SGHVT and CDR2 is SQSDAQ. CDR3 length: 18 amino acids. CDR3 sequence: CASSQTVALGHSYNEQFF. The CDR3 DNA is TGTGCCAGCAGTCAAACCGTAGCGTTGGGCCACTCCTACAATGAGCAGTTCTTC.

This clonotype was seen ten or more times. The V gene is TRBV12-3 or TRBV12-4, the J gene TRBJ1-6, with 8 positions matching TRBD1. With 4 bases clipped from V and 7 bases from J, the junction kept 3 bases outside the gene matches. CDR3 size: 14 residues. The CDR3 DNA is TGTGCCAGCAGTTGGACAGGGACAAATTCACCCCTCCACTTT. Its protein is CASSWTGTNSPLHF.

The sample holds a few counts of this clonotype. The V gene is TRBV27, the J gene TRBJ2-7; TRBD1 aligns across 9 bases. The CDR3 has 14 amino acids. Trimming took 6 bases from V and 3 from J; bases not matched to a gene: 6. Germline CDR1 reads MNHEY; CDR2 reads SMNVEV (reference sequence). This CDR3 reads CASSNTGGGYEQYV. CDR3 nucleotide sequence: TGTGCCAGCAGCAATACAGGGGGCGGCTACGAGCAGTACGTC.

The chain links TRBV9 to TRBJ2-1; D gene unclear. The V end lost 6 bases, the J end lost 5 bases, and 12 bases lay between the germline ends. The germline gives CDR1 SGDLS, CDR2 YYNGEE. This CDR3 has 13 amino acids. This CDR3 reads CASNPGTNNEQFF. The CDR3 DNA follows: TGTGCCAGCAACCCAGGAACGAACAATGAGCAGTTCTTC.

The gene calls are TRBV19 and TRBJ1-5, with 9 bases that match TRBD1. CDR3 length: 16 amino acids. V dropped 6 bases and J dropped 6; count of bases not matched to a gene: 12. Germline assignment: CDR1 LNHDA and CDR2 SQIVND (reference sequence). CDR3 in DNA: TGTGCCAGTAGCTTGTCCCACAGGGGGCGGGTTCAGCCCCAGCATTTT. Its translation: CASSLSHRGRVQPQHF.

The J gene is TRBJ2-1, the V gene TRBV9; 7 bases match TRBD2. The V segment lost 3 bases and the J segment 0 bases; nucleotides outside the gene matches: 6. The CDR3 is 16 amino acids. In germline, CDR1 is SGDLS, CDR2 YYNGEE. In nucleotides, the CDR3 is TGTGCCAGCAGCGGGGGTGGGGGGGGCTCCTACAATGAGCAGTTCTTC. Encoded protein: CASSGGGGGSYNEQFF.

The chain couples TRBV24-1 to TRBJ1-6; D remains ambiguous. V was clipped by 2 bases and J by 6 bases, with 10 bases between them. CDR3 size: 15 residues. Germline CDR1 is KGHDR and CDR2 is SFDVKD. The CDR3 sequence is CATSDSSAFNSPLHF. The CDR3 bases are TGTGCCACCAGTGATTCTTCAGCGTTTAATTCACCCCTCCACTTT.

This clonotype appeared a few times. The chain has TRBV27 and TRBJ2-7; 12 positions match TRBD2. CDR3 length: 14 residues. Trimming took 8 bases from V and 0 from J; bases not matched to a gene: 2. Germline lookup yields CDR1 MNHEY and CDR2 SMNVEV (reference sequence). The CDR3 spells CASRLAGASYEQYV. In DNA form, the CDR3 reads TGTGCCAGCCGACTAGCGGGGGCCTCCTACGAGCAGTACGTC.

Only a few counts were recorded for this clonotype. The rearrangement joins TRBV19 to TRBJ1-5; TRBD1 is a possible D gene (6 bases). V was trimmed by 0 bases and J by 7 bases, leaving 13 bases between them. In germline, CDR1 is LNHDA, CDR2 SQIVND (reference sequence). The CDR3 covers 15 residues. Here the CDR3 DNA reads TGTGCCAGTAGTATAGATCTACAGGGAGGACAGCCCCAGCATTTT. This encodes CASSIDLQGGQPQHF.

Worth noting for this clonotype: A much larger clone lies one base from this, so it may be a read error. The genes are TRBV7-8 and TRBJ2-1; 7 bases align to TRBD2. V lost 1 base to trimming and J lost 8 bases; unmatched junction nucleotides: 14. Germline V gene data show CDR1 as SGHVS and CDR2 as FQNEAQ. The CDR3 is 17 residues long. This chain's CDR3 is CASSLGGGWGGGDEQFF. CDR3 sequence (DNA): TGTGCCAGCAGCTTAGGGGGGGGGTGGGGGGGGGGGGATGAGCAGTTCTTC.

The gene calls are TRBV25-1 and TRBJ1-5, with D perhaps matching TRBD1 (5 bases). The CDR3 runs to 14 residues. The germline gives CDR1 MGHDK, CDR2 SYGVNS. V was clipped by 4 bases and J by 2 bases, with 9 bases between them. In nucleotides, the CDR3 is TGTGCCAGCAGTGGGGACGGGGGCAATCAGCCCCAGCATTTT. Encoded protein: CASSGDGGNQPQHF.

This clonotype was detected ten times or more. The chain joins TRBV12-3 or TRBV12-4 to TRBJ2-7; TRBD2 might be the D (7 bases). Trimming pared 6 bases from V and 3 bases from J, leaving 15 bases between. The CDR3 consists of 14 residues. The CDR3 DNA is TGTGCCAGCAGACTAGGGGGGACTATCTACGAGCAGTACTTC. Residues: CASRLGGTIYEQYF.

This clonotype was found many times. CDR3 nucleotide sequence: TGTGCCAGCAGCGTCGGAATTTATGGCTACACCTTC. As protein: CASSVGIYGYTF. The rearrangement links TRBV7-9 to TRBJ1-2; D call uncertain. The germline V gene has CDR1 SEHNR and CDR2 FQNEAQ (reference sequence). This CDR3 is 12 amino acids long. The V gene lost 5 bases and the J gene lost 5 bases, with 9 bases spanning the gap. Together with reference TRBV7-9 and TRBJ1-2, the CDR3 gives the full variable domain: DTGVSQNPRHKITKRGQNVTFRCDPISEHNRLYWYRQTLGQGPEFLTYFQNEAQLEKSRLLSDRFSAERPKGSFSTLEIQRTEQGDSAMYLCASSVGIYGYTFGSGTRLTVV.

The chain links TRBV5-1 to TRBJ2-3; D perhaps matches TRBD2 (6 bases). This CDR3 is built from 15 residues. Germline V gene data show CDR1 as SGHRS and CDR2 as YFSETQ. V lost 1 base and J 1 base, leaving 10 bases between the germline ends. DNA for the CDR3: TGCGCCAGCAGCTTGTCGGGAGCTCGCACAGATACGCAGTATTTT. It translates to CASSLSGARTDTQYF.

The J gene is TRBJ1-2, the V gene TRBV7-3, with D possibly being TRBD1 (6 bases). Germline V lookup: CDR1 SGHTA, CDR2 FQGTGA. The CDR3 covers 11 residues. The ends were cut back, 5 bases at V and 13 bases at J, with 14 bases in the middle. CDR3 sequence (DNA): TGTGCCAGCAGCCCCCCTAAGACAGGCACCTTC. It is translated as CASSPPKTGTF.

This clonotype was counted a single time. The chain couples TRBV20-1 to TRBJ1-2; D may be TRBD1 (6 bases). Germline CDR1 DFQATT, CDR2 SNEGSKA (reference sequence). V was pared by 5 bases and J by 2 bases, with 12 bases between. The CDR3 loop spans 13 amino acids. The CDR3 region is CSAPGHINYGYTF. The DNA for the CDR3 is TGCAGTGCTCCGGGACATATCAACTATGGCTACACCTTC.

J is TRBJ2-7 and V is TRBV6-2 or TRBV6-3; D ambiguous. The CDR3 sequence is 12 residues long. Germline V gene sequence: CDR1 MNHEY, CDR2 SVGEGT. Trimming cost V 8 bases and J 6 bases, with 14 bases left between them. The CDR3 region is CASGIASGEQYV. The CDR3 DNA reads TGTGCCAGCGGGATAGCTAGTGGCGAGCAGTACGTC.

This clonotype was counted only a few times. The chain links TRBV7-6 to TRBJ1-4, with unresolved D. Germline CDR1 and CDR2: SGHVS and FNYEAQ. There are 13 residues in the CDR3. V was trimmed by 5 bases and J by 12 bases, leaving 16 bases between them. The CDR3 loop reads CASSAPGGLELFF. CDR3 coding DNA: TGTGCCAGCAGCGCCCCGGGAGGGCTAGAACTGTTTTTT. Based on the CDR3 plus reference TRBV7-6 and TRBJ1-4, the full variable domain is GAGVSQSPRYKVTKRGQDVALRCDPISGHVSLYWYRQALGQGPEFLTYFNYEAQQDKSGLPNDRFSAERPEGSISTLTIQRTEQRDSAMYRCASSAPGGLELFFGSGTQLSVL.

The chain is built from TRBV7-2 and TRBJ2-7; D gene uncertain. The CDR3 is made up of 11 amino acids. Trimming shortened V by 3 bases and J by 7 bases, and 7 bases separated the two germline ends. In germline, CDR1 is SGHTA, CDR2 FQGNSA. CDR3 nucleotides: TGTGCCAGCAGCTTGTGGGGAGAGCAGTACGTC. It specifies CASSLWGEQYV.

The rearrangement links TRBV19 to TRBJ2-1; TRBD2 matches 11 bases. The trim removed 9 bases at V and 8 bases at J, leaving 9 bases unmatched. The CDR3 has 14 amino acids. The germline gives CDR1 LNHDA, CDR2 SQIVND (reference sequence). The CDR3 protein is CASAGLAGVDEQFF. Written as DNA, the CDR3 is TGTGCCAGCGCCGGACTAGCGGGCGTCGATGAGCAGTTCTTC. The full variable domain, its missing parts supplied by reference TRBV19 and TRBJ2-1, is DGGITQSPKYLFRKEGQNVTLSCEQNLNHDAMYWYRQDPGQGLRLIYYSQIVNDFQKGDIAEGYSVSREKKESFPLTVTSAQKNPTAFYLCASAGLAGVDEQFFGPGTRLTVL.

This clonotype ranks as large (0.1 to 1%). The chain has TRBV12-3 or TRBV12-4 and TRBJ2-5; no clear D. The CDR3 loop spans 11 amino acids. Trimming took 6 bases from V and 5 from J, leaving 7 bases between them. CDR3 residues: CASSLSETQYF. In DNA form, the CDR3 reads TGTGCCAGCAGCTTAAGCGAGACCCAGTACTTC.

A word on this clonotype: Being one base from a much bigger clone, this may be a read error. The V call is TRBV11-3, the J call TRBJ2-3; 9 nucleotides line up with TRBD1. This CDR3 region has 15 residues. Germline V gene lookup returns CDR1 SGHNT and CDR2 YENEEA. J lost 4 bases, V lost 3 bases, and 5 bases had no gene match. This CDR3 is CASSFRDREADTQYF. CDR3 nucleotide sequence: TGTGCCAGCAGCTTCCGGGACAGGGAGGCAGATACGCAGTATTTT.